A single sample is the source of the 24 T cell receptor beta chains below, sequenced in a study of T cell repertoires in cytomegalovirus infection. TCRdb recomputed calls from the reads with MiXCR, one row per CDR3 protein. The profile shows 490,000 or so distinct CDR3 sequences, around 11% of them singletons. The sample consisted of PBMCs. The origin of the receptors is a human donor in good health (CMV status not recorded). Some clones in this sample may be carry-over from other donors' samples.

This clonotype was counted ten times or more. The gene calls are TRBV19 and TRBJ1-3, with 9 bases identical to TRBD1. Trimming removed 5 bases from V and 0 bases from J; junction bases left unmatched: 8. The CDR3 consists of 17 residues. The germline V gene encodes CDR1 LNHDA and CDR2 SQIVND (reference sequence). Written as DNA, the CDR3 is TGTGCCAGTAGTCCATGGACAGGGGAAGGCTCTGGAAACACCATATATTTT. Translation gives CASSPWTGEGSGNTIYF.

This clonotype was observed many times. The chain is built from TRBV6-5 and TRBJ2-1; 10 positions match TRBD1. V shed 5 bases, J shed 0 bases, and the junction held 4 bases outside the gene matches. The CDR3 sequence is 16 residues long. CDR1 MNHEY and CDR2 SVGAGI come from the germline V gene. The CDR3 reads CASSRDRGSSYNEQFF. For the CDR3, the DNA is TGTGCCAGCAGTCGGGACAGGGGATCCTCCTACAATGAGCAGTTCTTC.

The table lists this clonotype with a few counts. The chain is built from TRBV15 and TRBJ1-2; tentatively, D is TRBD1 (5 bases). The V end was cut by 1 base, the J end by 3 bases, with 9 bases between. In germline, CDR1 is LNHNV, CDR2 YYDKDF (reference sequence). This CDR3 comprises 14 residues. The CDR3 DNA is TGTGCCACCAGCAGAGGCAGGGATGACTATGGCTACACCTTC. Its protein is CATSRGRDDYGYTF.

The chain couples TRBV5-6 to TRBJ2-7; D not resolved. The ends were cut back, 0 bases at V and 0 bases at J, with 7 bases in the middle. Germline V gene data show CDR1 as SGHDT and CDR2 as YYEEEE. This CDR3 has 14 residues. In nucleotides, the CDR3 is TGTGCCAGCAGCTTGGCCCTAGTCTCCTACGAGCAGTACTTC. This translates into CASSLALVSYEQYF.

This clonotype occurred a few times. V and J are TRBV5-6 and TRBJ2-7; D is unresolved. From germline, CDR1 is SGHDT and CDR2 YYEEEE. This CDR3 region has 13 residues. V was trimmed by 4 bases and J by 0 bases, leaving 8 bases between them. The CDR3 sequence is CASSLTLSYEQYF. The CDR3, as DNA: TGTGCCAGCAGCCTAACTCTCTCCTACGAGCAGTACTTC. Using reference TRBV5-6 and TRBJ2-7 for the parts outside the CDR3, the full variable domain is DAGVTQSPTHLIKTRGQQVTLRCSPKSGHDTVSWYQQALGQGPQFIFQYYEEEERQRGNFPDRFSGHQFPNYSSELNVNALLLGDSALYLCASSLTLSYEQYFGPGTRLTVT.

This clonotype was detected ten times or more. The chain links TRBV4-1 to TRBJ2-5; 7 bases line up with TRBD1. Germline CDR1 MGHRA, CDR2 YSYEKL. The V gene end was trimmed by 4 bases and the J gene end by 5 bases; junction bases not matched to a gene: 4. This CDR3 contains 13 residues. CDR3 DNA sequence: TGCGCCAGCAGCCCGACAGGGATGGAGACCCAGTACTTC. Residues: CASSPTGMETQYF.

The chain joins TRBV20-1 to TRBJ2-7, with D unresolved. Trimming shortened V by 5 bases and J by 6 bases, and 14 bases separated the two germline ends. The CDR3 is 12 amino acids. The germline CDR1 and CDR2 sequences are DFQATT and SNEGSKA (reference sequence). In DNA form, the CDR3 reads TGCAGTGCTCTGGGGTTTGTGGCCGAGCAGTACTTC. Its protein is CSALGFVAEQYF.

The genes are TRBV29-1 and TRBJ2-7; 8 bases are a match to TRBD2. Losses at the gene ends were 4 bases for V and 0 bases for J; bases not matched to a gene: 14. Germline CDR1 and CDR2: SQVTM and ANQGSEA. CDR3 length equals 17 residues. The CDR3 sequence: CSVAGGGLAGISYEQYF. CDR3 nucleotides: TGCAGCGTTGCAGGTGGTGGGTTAGCGGGGATCTCCTACGAGCAGTACTTC.

In its sample, this clonotype was seen many times. V is TRBV19 and J is TRBJ1-2; D unresolved. Trimming stripped 6 bases from V and 7 bases from J, with 15 bases between. The CDR3 sequence is 13 residues long. Germline V lookup: CDR1 LNHDA, CDR2 SQIVND (reference sequence). This CDR3 is CASSEGPGVGYTF. In DNA, the CDR3 is TGTGCCAGTAGCGAAGGACCCGGGGTTGGCTACACCTTC.

The genes are TRBV12-5 and TRBJ2-3; D call uncertain. The germline gives CDR1 LGHNT, CDR2 FRNRAP. Between the trimmed V and J ends, which lost 2 bases and 4 bases, there was a span of 7 bases. This CDR3 is built from 13 residues. The CDR3 is CASGLTYSDTQYF. For the CDR3, the DNA is TGTGCTAGTGGTTTGACATACTCAGATACGCAGTATTTT.

This clonotype was detected ten times or more. The rearrangement uses TRBV7-2 and TRBJ1-2; 7 bases fit TRBD1. The CDR3 loop spans 13 amino acids. With 5 bases clipped from V and 4 bases from J, the junction kept 4 bases outside the gene matches. Germline loops: CDR1 SGHTA, CDR2 FQGNSA. CDR3 in amino acids: CASSPRDSYGYTF. The CDR3 DNA reads TGTGCCAGCAGCCCCCGGGACAGCTATGGCTACACCTTC.

The chain links TRBV6-1 to TRBJ2-5, with 8 nucleotides matching TRBD2. Germline CDR1 reads MNHNS; CDR2 reads SASEGT. Trimming cost V 4 bases and J 6 bases; bases outside gene matches: 7. This CDR3 is 14 amino acids long. The CDR3: CASSGASGRQTQYF. The CDR3 region has the DNA TGTGCCAGCAGTGGGGCTAGCGGGCGTCAGACCCAGTACTTC.

The rearrangement joins TRBV10-3 to TRBJ2-1, with no clear D. This CDR3 contains 13 residues. The germline V gene encodes CDR1 ENHRY and CDR2 SYGVKD. V lost 1 base, J lost 8 bases, and 9 bases lay in between. The CDR3 sequence is CAISEFRRDEQFF. The CDR3 DNA sequence: TGTGCCATCAGTGAGTTTCGGCGTGATGAGCAGTTCTTC.

At least ten counts were recorded for this clonotype. The chain couples TRBV7-3 to TRBJ1-1; the D gene is possibly TRBD1 (5 bases). Germline CDR1 SGHTA, CDR2 FQGTGA. V was shortened by 2 bases and J by 5 bases, with 15 bases between the two germline ends. This CDR3 is built from 15 residues. CDR3 bases: TGTGCCAGCAGCTTAGGGGGTAGCGTGGGGACTGAAGCTTTCTTT. Translated: CASSLGGSVGTEAFF.

This clonotype was recorded many times. This chain links TRBV7-3 with TRBJ1-1, with D hard to call. Germline lookup yields CDR1 SGHTA and CDR2 FQGTGA. The V end was cut by 6 bases, the J end by 9 bases, with 17 bases between. This CDR3 has 13 residues. The CDR3 sequence is CASSSTQLGKAFF. The CDR3 nucleotides read TGTGCCAGCAGTTCGACGCAATTGGGCAAAGCTTTCTTT.

There are a few counts of this clonotype. The chain joins TRBV19 to TRBJ1-1; D not resolved. This CDR3 has 13 amino acids. The V end lost 3 bases, the J end lost 1 base, and 6 bases lay between the germline ends. The germline CDR1 and CDR2 sequences are LNHDA and SQIVND (reference sequence). The CDR3 region is CASSMEQNTEAFF. The CDR3, as DNA: TGTGCCAGTAGTATGGAGCAGAACACTGAAGCTTTCTTT.

This clonotype was counted ten times or more. J is TRBJ1-6 and V is TRBV28, with D possibly being TRBD1 (5 bases). V was cut by 10 bases and J by 8 bases, with 24 bases left in between. From germline, CDR1 is MDHEN and CDR2 SYDVKM. The CDR3 is 16 amino acids. Here the CDR3 DNA reads TGTGCCACCCATTCCCTGGGGGGGGATTTGGATTCACCCCTCCACTTT. It specifies CATHSLGGDLDSPLHF.

The sample holds many counts of this clonotype. The chain employs TRBV9 and TRBJ1-4, with D possibly being TRBD1 (5 bases). The germline gives CDR1 SGDLS, CDR2 YYNGEE. CDR3 size: 15 residues. The V end lost 4 bases, the J end lost 4 bases, and 14 bases lay between the germline ends. CDR3 sequence: CASSSGTAINEKLFF. CDR3 DNA: TGTGCCAGCAGCTCTGGGACGGCGATTAATGAAAAACTGTTTTTT.

This clonotype was recorded at least ten times. The genes are TRBV2 and TRBJ1-1; tentative D call: TRBD1 (5 bases). In germline, CDR1 is SNHLY, CDR2 FYNNEI. This CDR3 region has 15 residues. The ends were cut back, 6 bases at V and 7 bases at J, with 21 bases in the middle. The CDR3 spells CASRLTGPTTGEAFF. The CDR3 nucleotides read TGTGCCAGCAGACTCACCGGACCGACTACAGGTGAAGCTTTCTTT.

The rearrangement links TRBV2 to TRBJ1-6, with 9 bases identical to TRBD1. Germline values: CDR1 SNHLY, CDR2 FYNNEI. This CDR3 spans 13 amino acids. V was pared by 7 bases and J by 10 bases, with 5 bases of the junction left unmatched. The CDR3 DNA reads as TGTGCCAGCACGGAGGGACAGGGATCACCCCTCCACTTT. Its translation: CASTEGQGSPLHF.

V and J are TRBV4-2 and TRBJ2-2; 7 positions match TRBD2. This CDR3 spans 16 amino acids. Germline loops: CDR1 LGHNA, CDR2 YNFKEQ. Losses at the gene ends were 1 base for V and 5 bases for J; bases not matched to a gene: 7. The DNA of the CDR3 is TGTGCCAGCAGCCAAGGGGGGGGGGGGAGGACCGGGGAGCTGTTTTTT. This codes for CASSQGGGGRTGELFF.

This clonotype was seen at least ten times. The chain carries TRBV6-6 and TRBJ1-2; no clear D. CDR3 length equals 12 residues. Germline CDR1 reads MNHNY; CDR2 reads SVGAGI (reference sequence). With 5 bases removed from V and 2 bases from J, the gap between germline ends came to 6 bases. This CDR3 is CASSTRNYGYTF. The DNA of the CDR3 is TGTGCCAGCAGTACCCGAAACTATGGCTACACCTTC.

This chain connects TRBV28 to TRBJ2-6; possibly TRBD1 for D (6 bases). The CDR3 is made up of 18 amino acids. V shed 6 bases and J shed 4 bases, with 22 bases lying between them. Per the germline V gene, CDR1 is MDHEN and CDR2 is SYDVKM. CDR3 protein: CASSLNSGAGDGANVLTF. The CDR3 region has the DNA TGTGCCAGCAGCTTAAACTCCGGGGCAGGGGACGGGGCCAACGTCCTGACTTTC.

The sample holds many counts of this clonotype. The V gene is TRBV27, the J gene TRBJ2-5, with 8 bases fitting TRBD2. V lost 5 bases to trimming and J lost 3 bases; unmatched junction nucleotides: 5. Germline-derived CDR1 and CDR2 are MNHEY and SMNVEV (reference sequence). This CDR3 comprises 14 residues. The CDR3 reads CASSRGGREETQYF. The CDR3 region has the DNA TGTGCCAGCAGTCGGGGGGGCAGAGAAGAGACCCAGTACTTC.